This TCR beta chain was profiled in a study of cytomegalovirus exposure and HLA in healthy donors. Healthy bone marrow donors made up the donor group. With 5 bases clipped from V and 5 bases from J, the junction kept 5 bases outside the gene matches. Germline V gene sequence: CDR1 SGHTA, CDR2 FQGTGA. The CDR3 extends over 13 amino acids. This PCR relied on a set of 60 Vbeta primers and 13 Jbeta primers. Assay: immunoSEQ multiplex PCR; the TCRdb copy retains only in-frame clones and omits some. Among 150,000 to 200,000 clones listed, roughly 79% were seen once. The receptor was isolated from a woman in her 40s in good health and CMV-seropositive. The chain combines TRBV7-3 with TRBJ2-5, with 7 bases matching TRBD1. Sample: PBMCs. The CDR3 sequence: CASSPQGQETQYF. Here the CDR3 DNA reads TGTGCCAGCAGCCCACAGGGACAGGAGACCCAGTACTTC.